These 6 T cell receptor beta chains originate from one sample sequenced in a study of response to subunit inactivated influenza vaccine (dated by TCRdb to between 2017 and 2018). Receptor amplification or capture employed RT-PCR. Sequenced using an Illumina HiSeq 2500. TCRdb trimmed public reads at Q25 via fastp, called clones via MiXCR and kept in-frame beta chains. Here each entry gathers all rows of one CDR3 protein and keeps the most common genes and DNA. This sample holds about 570,000 distinct CDR3 sequences; about 11% were observed only once. The ten top clones hold 8% to 13% of the sample. This same sample was also taken into another study, of T cells expressing NK-cell markers. The second study's paper adds: The TCR beta cDNA libraries were made using 5'RACE template switching, a step that added both a universal primer site and unique molecular identifiers.

The sequenced sample was PBMCs from blood, obtained on the day of vaccination. These receptors were taken from a man aged 45-65 years who received an inactivated influenza vaccine. Donor details come from another sample of the same person, matched by shared clones.

This clonotype occurred once. This chain uses TRBV5-1 with TRBJ1-2; D is unresolved. The CDR3 is 14 residues long. Germline V gene sequence: CDR1 SGHRS, CDR2 YFSETQ. The V and J ends lost 0 bases and 4 bases respectively, with 10 bases between them. The CDR3 nucleotides are TGCGCCAGCAGCTTGGCCAGCTTCACCTATGGCTACACCTTC. It specifies CASSLASFTYGYTF.

This clonotype was seen repeatedly, ten times or more. The CDR3 bases are TGTGCCAGCAGTTTTTCCTCCTACAATGAGCAGTTCTTC. It is translated as CASSFSSYNEQFF. J is TRBJ2-1 and V is TRBV27; D remains ambiguous. This CDR3 contains 13 residues. Trimming removed 3 bases from V and 0 bases from J, with 3 bases in between. The germline CDR1 and CDR2 sequences are MNHEY and SMNVEV (reference sequence).

This clonotype was detected a few times. The chain joins TRBV5-4 to TRBJ1-2; D is unclear. This CDR3 is 16 amino acids long. Trimming shortened V by 0 bases and J by 4 bases, and 16 bases separated the two germline ends. Germline loops: CDR1 SGHNT, CDR2 YYREEE (reference sequence). CDR3 region: CASSLVAQPSLYGYTF. The CDR3 DNA reads TGTGCCAGCAGCTTGGTGGCCCAGCCCTCTCTCTATGGCTACACCTTC.

V gene TRBV6-1 combines with J gene TRBJ2-7, with TRBD1 identical over 8 bases. The CDR3 is made up of 15 amino acids. Germline V gene sequence: CDR1 MNHNS, CDR2 SASEGT. V trimming: 11 bases; J trimming: 0 bases; junction bases outside the gene matches: 12. The CDR3 DNA is TGTGCCGGAGTACAGGGGGGCCCTCTCTCCTACGAGCAGTACTTC. Translation: CAGVQGGPLSYEQYF.

DNA of the CDR3: TGTGCCAGCAGACGGGACAGTGAAGCTTTCTTT. Its translation is CASRRDSEAFF. The rearrangement joins TRBV12-3 or TRBV12-4 to TRBJ1-1, with 7 bases fitting TRBD1. There are 11 residues in the CDR3. Unmatched junction bases numbered 2, after V lost 6 bases and J lost 7 bases.

This clonotype occurred a few times. The J gene is TRBJ1-5, the V gene TRBV12-3 or TRBV12-4; TRBD1 might be the D (6 bases). Trimming removed 3 bases from V and 3 bases from J, with 12 bases in between. This CDR3 has 15 residues. Written as DNA, the CDR3 is TGTGCCAGCAGTTTCCCAGGGGATGACAATCAGCCCCAGCATTTT. Protein sequence: CASSFPGDDNQPQHF.